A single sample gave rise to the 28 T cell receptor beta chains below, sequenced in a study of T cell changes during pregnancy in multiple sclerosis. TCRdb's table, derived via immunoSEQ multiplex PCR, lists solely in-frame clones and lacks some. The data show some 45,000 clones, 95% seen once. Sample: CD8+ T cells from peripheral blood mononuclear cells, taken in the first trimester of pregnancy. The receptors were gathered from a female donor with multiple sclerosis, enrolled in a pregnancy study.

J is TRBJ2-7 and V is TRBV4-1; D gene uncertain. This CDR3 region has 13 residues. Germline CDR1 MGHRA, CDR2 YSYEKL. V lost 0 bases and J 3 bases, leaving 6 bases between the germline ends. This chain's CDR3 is CASSQDSYYEQYF. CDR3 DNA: TGCGCCAGCAGCCAAGACTCGTACTACGAGCAGTACTTC.

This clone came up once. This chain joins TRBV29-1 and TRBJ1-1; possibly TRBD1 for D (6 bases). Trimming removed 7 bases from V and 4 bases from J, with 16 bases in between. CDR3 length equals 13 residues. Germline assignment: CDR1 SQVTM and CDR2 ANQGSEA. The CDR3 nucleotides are TGCAGCGCCCAAAGGGGGGGGGTCACTGAAGCTTTCTTT. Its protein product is CSAQRGGVTEAFF.

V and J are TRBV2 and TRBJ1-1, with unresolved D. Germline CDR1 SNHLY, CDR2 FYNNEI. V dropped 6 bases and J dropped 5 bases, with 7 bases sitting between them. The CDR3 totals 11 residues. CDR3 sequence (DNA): TGTGCCAGCAGGTCTAGGACTGAAGCTTTCTTT. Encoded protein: CASRSRTEAFF.

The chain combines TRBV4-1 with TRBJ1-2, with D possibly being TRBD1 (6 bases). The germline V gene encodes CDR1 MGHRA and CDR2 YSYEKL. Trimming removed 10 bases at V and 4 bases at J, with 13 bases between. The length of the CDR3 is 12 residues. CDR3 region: CATGGGRYGYTF. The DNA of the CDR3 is TGCGCCACCGGGGGGGGCCGCTATGGCTACACCTTC.

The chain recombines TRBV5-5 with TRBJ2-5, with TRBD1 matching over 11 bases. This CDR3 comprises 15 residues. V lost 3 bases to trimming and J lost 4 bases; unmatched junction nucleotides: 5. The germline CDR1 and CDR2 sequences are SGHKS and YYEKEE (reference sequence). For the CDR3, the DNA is TGTGCCAGCAGCTGGGTGGGGACAGGGGGAGAGACCCAGTACTTC. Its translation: CASSWVGTGGETQYF.

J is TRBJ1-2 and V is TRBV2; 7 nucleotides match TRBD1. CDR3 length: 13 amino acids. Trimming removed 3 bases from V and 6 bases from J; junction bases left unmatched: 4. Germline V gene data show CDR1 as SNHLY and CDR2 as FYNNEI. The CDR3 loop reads CASSEGRGDGYTF. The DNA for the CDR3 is TGTGCCAGCAGTGAGGGCAGGGGGGATGGCTACACCTTC. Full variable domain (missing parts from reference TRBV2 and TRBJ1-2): EPEVTQTPSHQVTQMGQEVILRCVPISNHLYFYWYRQILGQKVEFLVSFYNNEISEKSEIFDDQFSVERPDGSNFTLKIRSTKLEDSAMYFCASSEGRGDGYTFGSGTRLTVV.

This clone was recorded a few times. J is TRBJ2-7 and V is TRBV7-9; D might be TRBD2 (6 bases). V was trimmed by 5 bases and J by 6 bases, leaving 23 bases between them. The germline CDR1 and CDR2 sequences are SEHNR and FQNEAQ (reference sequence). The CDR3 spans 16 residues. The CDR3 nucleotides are TGTGCCAGCAGCGAGGCCCTCGCCGGGAGCGCTATCGAGCAGTACTTC. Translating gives CASSEALAGSAIEQYF.

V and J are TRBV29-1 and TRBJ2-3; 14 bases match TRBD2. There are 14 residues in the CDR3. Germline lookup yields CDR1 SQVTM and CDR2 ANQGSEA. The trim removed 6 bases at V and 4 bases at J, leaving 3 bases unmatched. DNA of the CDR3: TGCAGCGTGGGGGGACTAGCGGGAGCAGATACGCAGTATTTT. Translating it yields CSVGGLAGADTQYF.

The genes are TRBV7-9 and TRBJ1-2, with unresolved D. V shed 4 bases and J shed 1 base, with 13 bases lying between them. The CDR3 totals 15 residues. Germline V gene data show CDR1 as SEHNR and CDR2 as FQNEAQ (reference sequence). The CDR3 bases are TGTGCCAGCAGCTCCTACGCCTCTCTTAACTATGGCTACACCTTC. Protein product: CASSSYASLNYGYTF.

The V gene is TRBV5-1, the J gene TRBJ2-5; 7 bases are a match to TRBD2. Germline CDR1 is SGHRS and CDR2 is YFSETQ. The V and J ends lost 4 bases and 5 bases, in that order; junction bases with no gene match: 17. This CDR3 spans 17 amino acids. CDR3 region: CASSPPGAGVSRETQYF. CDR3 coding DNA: TGCGCCAGCAGCCCTCCTGGGGCGGGAGTATCTCGGGAGACCCAGTACTTC.

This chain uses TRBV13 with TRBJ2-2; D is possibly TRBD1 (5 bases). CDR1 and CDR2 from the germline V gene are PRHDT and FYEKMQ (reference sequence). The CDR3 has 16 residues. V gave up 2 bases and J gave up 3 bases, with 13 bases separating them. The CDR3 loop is CASSLLGTGDTGELFF. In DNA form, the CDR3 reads TGTGCCAGCAGCTTATTGGGAACAGGTGACACCGGGGAGCTGTTTTTT.

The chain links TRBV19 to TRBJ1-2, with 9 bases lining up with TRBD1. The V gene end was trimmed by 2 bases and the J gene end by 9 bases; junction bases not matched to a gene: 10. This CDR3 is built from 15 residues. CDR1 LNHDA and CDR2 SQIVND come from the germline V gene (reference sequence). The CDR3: CASSIPKGQGGRYTF. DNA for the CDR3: TGTGCCAGTAGTATACCTAAGGGACAGGGAGGACGCTACACCTTC.

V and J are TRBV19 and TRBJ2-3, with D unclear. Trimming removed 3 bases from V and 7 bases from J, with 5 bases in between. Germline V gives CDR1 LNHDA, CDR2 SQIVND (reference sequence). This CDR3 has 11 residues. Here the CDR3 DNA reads TGTGCCAGTAGTATCGGGTATACGCAGTATTTT. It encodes CASSIGYTQYF. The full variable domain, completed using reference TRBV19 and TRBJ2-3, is DGGITQSPKYLFRKEGQNVTLSCEQNLNHDAMYWYRQDPGQGLRLIYYSQIVNDFQKGDIAEGYSVSREKKESFPLTVTSAQKNPTAFYLCASSIGYTQYFGPGTRLTVL.

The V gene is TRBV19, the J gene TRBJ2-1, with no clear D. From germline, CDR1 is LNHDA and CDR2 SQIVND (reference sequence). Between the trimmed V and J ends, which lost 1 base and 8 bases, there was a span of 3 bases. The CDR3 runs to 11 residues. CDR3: CASSIAYEQFF. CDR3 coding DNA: TGTGCCAGTAGTATAGCCTATGAGCAGTTCTTC. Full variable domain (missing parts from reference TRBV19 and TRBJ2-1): DGGITQSPKYLFRKEGQNVTLSCEQNLNHDAMYWYRQDPGQGLRLIYYSQIVNDFQKGDIAEGYSVSREKKESFPLTVTSAQKNPTAFYLCASSIAYEQFFGPGTRLTVL.

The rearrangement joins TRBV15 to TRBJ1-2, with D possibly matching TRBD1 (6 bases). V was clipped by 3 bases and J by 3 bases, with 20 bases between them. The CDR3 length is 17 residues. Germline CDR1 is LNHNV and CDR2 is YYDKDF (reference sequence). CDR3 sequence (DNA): TGTGCCACCAGCAGGCAAGGGGGTAGTATCGGTGACTATGGCTACACCTTC. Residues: CATSRQGGSIGDYGYTF.

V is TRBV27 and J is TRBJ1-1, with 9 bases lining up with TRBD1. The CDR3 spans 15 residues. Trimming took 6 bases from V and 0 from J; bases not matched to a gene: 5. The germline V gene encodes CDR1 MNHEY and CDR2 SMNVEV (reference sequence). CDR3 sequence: CASSPDRGMNTEAFF. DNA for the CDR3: TGTGCCAGCAGCCCGGACAGGGGAATGAACACTGAAGCTTTCTTT.

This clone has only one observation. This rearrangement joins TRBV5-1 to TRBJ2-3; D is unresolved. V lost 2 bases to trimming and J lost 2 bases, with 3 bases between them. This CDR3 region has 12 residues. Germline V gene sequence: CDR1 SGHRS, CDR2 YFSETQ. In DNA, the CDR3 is TGCGCCAGCAGCTTCCTCACAGATACGCAGTATTTT. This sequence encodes CASSFLTDTQYF.

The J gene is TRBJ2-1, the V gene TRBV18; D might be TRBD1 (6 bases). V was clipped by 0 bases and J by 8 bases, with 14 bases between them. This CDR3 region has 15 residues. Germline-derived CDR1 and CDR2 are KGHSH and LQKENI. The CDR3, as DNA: TGTGCCAGCTCACCACCCCACAGGGTTTCCGATGAGCAGTTCTTC. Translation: CASSPPHRVSDEQFF. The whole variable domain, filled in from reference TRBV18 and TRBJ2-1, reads NAGVMQNPRHLVRRRGQEARLRCSPMKGHSHVYWYRQLPEEGLKFMVYLQKENIIDESGMPKERFSAEFPKEGPSILRIQQVVRGDSAAYFCASSPPHRVSDEQFFGPGTRLTVL.

The CDR3 DNA reads as TGCGCCAGCAGCCAAGTTACGGTACAGATTAGCAATCAGCCCCAGCATTTT. It yields the protein CASSQVTVQISNQPQHF. The rearrangement uses TRBV4-1 and TRBJ1-5; D uncertain. V was cut by 1 base and J by 0 bases, with 13 bases left in between. Germline CDR1 and CDR2: MGHRA and YSYEKL. CDR3 length equals 17 residues.

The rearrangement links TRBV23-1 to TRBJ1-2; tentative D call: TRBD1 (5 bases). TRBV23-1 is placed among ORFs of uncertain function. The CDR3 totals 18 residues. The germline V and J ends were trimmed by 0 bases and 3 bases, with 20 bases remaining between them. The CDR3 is CASSQSKVLRGEDYGYTF. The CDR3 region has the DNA TGCGCCAGCAGTCAATCAAAGGTCCTGCGGGGGGAGGACTATGGCTACACCTTC.

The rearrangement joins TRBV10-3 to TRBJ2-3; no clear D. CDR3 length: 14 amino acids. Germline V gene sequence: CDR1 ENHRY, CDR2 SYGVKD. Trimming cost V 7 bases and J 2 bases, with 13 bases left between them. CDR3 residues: CAIKSEYTTDTQYF. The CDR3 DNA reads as TGTGCCATCAAAAGCGAATACACCACAGATACGCAGTATTTT.

DNA of the CDR3: TGTGCCAGCAGTGTTTTAGCTAGCGGGAGTTCAGATACGCAGTATTTT. Its protein is CASSVLASGSSDTQYF. V usage is TRBV2 and J usage is TRBJ2-3, with TRBD2 identical over 10 bases. This CDR3 has 16 amino acids. V shed 4 bases, J shed 4 bases, and the junction held 8 bases outside the gene matches. From germline, CDR1 is SNHLY and CDR2 FYNNEI.

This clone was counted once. This CDR3 reads CASSPTPGTPTYEQYF. The CDR3 nucleotides are TGTGCCAGCAGCCCGACACCCGGGACACCAACCTACGAGCAGTACTTC. The rearrangement links TRBV28 to TRBJ2-7; D is perhaps TRBD1 (6 bases). This CDR3 is 16 amino acids long. Trimming removed 6 bases at V and 2 bases at J, with 20 bases between. Germline assignment: CDR1 MDHEN and CDR2 SYDVKM.

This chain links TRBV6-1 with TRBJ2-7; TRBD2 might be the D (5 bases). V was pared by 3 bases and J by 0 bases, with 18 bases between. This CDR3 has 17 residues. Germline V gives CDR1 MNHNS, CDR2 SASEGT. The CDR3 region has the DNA TGTGCCAGCAGTGATTTAGATAGTTGGAGGAGCTCCTACGAGCAGTACTTC. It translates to CASSDLDSWRSSYEQYF.

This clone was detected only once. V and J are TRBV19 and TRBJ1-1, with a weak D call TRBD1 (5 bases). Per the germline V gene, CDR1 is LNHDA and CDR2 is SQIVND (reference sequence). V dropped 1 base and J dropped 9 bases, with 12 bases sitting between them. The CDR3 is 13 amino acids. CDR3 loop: CASSIGGTLQAFF. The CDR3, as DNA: TGTGCCAGTAGTATAGGAGGGACTTTACAAGCTTTCTTT.

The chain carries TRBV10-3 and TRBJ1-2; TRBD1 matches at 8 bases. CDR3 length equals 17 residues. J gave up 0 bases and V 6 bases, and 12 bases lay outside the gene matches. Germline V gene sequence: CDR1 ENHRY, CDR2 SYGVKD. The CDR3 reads CAISASGTGLANYGYTF. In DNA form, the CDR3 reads TGTGCCATCAGCGCCTCCGGGACAGGATTAGCTAACTATGGCTACACCTTC.

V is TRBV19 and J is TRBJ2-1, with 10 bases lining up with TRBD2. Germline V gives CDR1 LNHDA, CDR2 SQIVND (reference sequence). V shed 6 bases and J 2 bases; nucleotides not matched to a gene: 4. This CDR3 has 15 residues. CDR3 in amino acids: CASSLAGGPYNEQFF. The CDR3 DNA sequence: TGTGCCAGTAGCTTAGCGGGAGGACCCTACAATGAGCAGTTCTTC.

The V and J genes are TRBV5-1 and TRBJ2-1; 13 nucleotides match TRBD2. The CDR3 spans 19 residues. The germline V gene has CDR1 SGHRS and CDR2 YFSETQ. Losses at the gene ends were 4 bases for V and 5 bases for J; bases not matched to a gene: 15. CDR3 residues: CASSDGTSGTRWGDNEQFF. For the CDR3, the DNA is TGCGCCAGCAGCGACGGGACTAGCGGGACTCGATGGGGGGACAATGAGCAGTTCTTC.